These 9 T cell receptor beta chains were sequenced from one sample in a study of blood T cell repertoires in COVID-19. TCRdb's copy holds only in-frame clones and misses some; the assay was immunoSEQ multiplex PCR. In the table there are under 200,000 clones, roughly 80% of which are singletons. The sample comprised peripheral blood. The source is a human donor with acute or convalescent COVID-19. The donor label of this sample is uncertain.

This chain connects TRBV7-8 to TRBJ2-5, with 14 bases matching TRBD2. CDR1 and CDR2 (germline): SGHVS, FQNEAQ. The CDR3 is 20 residues long. Unmatched junction bases numbered 22, after V lost 6 bases and J lost 7 bases. The CDR3 DNA reads TGTGCCAGCAGGGACTTTTACCTCGGACTAGCGGGGGGAAAAGAGGGGACCCAGTACTTC. It encodes CASRDFYLGLAGGKEGTQYF.

The V and J genes are TRBV6-1 and TRBJ1-5; the D gene is possibly TRBD1 (6 bases). The CDR3 has 12 residues. Germline-derived CDR1 and CDR2 are MNHNS and SASEGT. Trimming pared 2 bases from V and 7 bases from J, leaving 6 bases between. The CDR3 loop is CASSERGQPQHF. Written as DNA, the CDR3 is TGTGCCAGCAGTGAAAGGGGGCAGCCCCAGCATTTT.

The chain joins TRBV7-8 to TRBJ1-2, with 9 bases that match TRBD1. Trimming at V came to 5 bases and at J to 1 base, leaving 14 bases not matched to a gene. Per the germline V gene, CDR1 is SGHVS and CDR2 is FQNEAQ. There are 18 residues in the CDR3. The CDR3 loop is CASSHATGQGQGNYGYTF. The CDR3 DNA follows: TGTGCCAGCAGCCACGCCACCGGGCAGGGACAGGGTAACTATGGCTACACCTTC.

The sample holds one count of this clone. The rearrangement links TRBV10-3 to TRBJ1-1; TRBD1 aligns across 8 bases. The CDR3 sequence is 14 residues long. Germline CDR1 reads ENHRY; CDR2 reads SYGVKD. With V trimmed by 6 bases and J by 1 base, 4 bases remained unmatched. CDR3 sequence: CAISSGGSNTEAFF. For the CDR3, the DNA is TGTGCCATCAGCTCAGGGGGCTCGAACACTGAAGCTTTCTTT.

The V call is TRBV3-1 (or the pseudogene TRBV3-2), the J call TRBJ2-7; TRBD2 matches 9 bases. This CDR3 is 17 amino acids long. Trimming at V came to 4 bases and at J to 9 bases, leaving 19 bases not matched to a gene. Germline assignment: CDR1 LGHDT and CDR2 YNNKEL (reference sequence). DNA for the CDR3: TGTGCCAGCAGCCCCCCAGGTGGTAGCGGGAGAGGTGCCGGGCAGTACTTC. Its protein product is CASSPPGGSGRGAGQYF.

The chain combines TRBV5-1 with TRBJ2-7, with TRBD1 as a possible D gene (5 bases). This CDR3 region has 12 residues. In germline, CDR1 is SGHRS, CDR2 YFSETQ. Trimming removed 5 bases at V and 3 bases at J, with 9 bases between. CDR3 sequence reads: CASRRDSYEQYF. The CDR3 DNA reads TGCGCCAGCAGACGTGACAGCTACGAGCAGTACTTC.

The chain uses TRBV7-3 and TRBJ1-1; no reliable D call. This CDR3 has 13 amino acids. Germline V CDR1 and CDR2: SGHTA, FQGTGA. V was cut by 5 bases and J by 3 bases, with 10 bases left in between. CDR3 protein: CASSTTRDTEAFF. As DNA, the CDR3 is TGTGCCAGCAGCACCACGCGGGACACTGAAGCTTTCTTT.

The chain uses TRBV5-1 and TRBJ2-7; 7 positions agree with TRBD2. The CDR3 contains 17 residues. Germline CDR1 and CDR2: SGHRS and YFSETQ. Trimming cost V 4 bases and J 1 base; bases outside gene matches: 14. The CDR3 sequence is CASSRRSGGRGSYEQYF. CDR3 DNA: TGCGCCAGCAGCAGGCGGTCCGGAGGGAGGGGTTCCTACGAGCAGTACTTC.

J is TRBJ2-5 and V is TRBV10-3; 7 bases map to TRBD2. CDR3 length: 15 residues. CDR1 ENHRY and CDR2 SYGVKD come from the germline V gene. Trimming took 6 bases from V and 2 from J; bases not matched to a gene: 9. CDR3 coding DNA: TGTGCCATCAGCCAAAAGCGGGACGGTCAAGAGACCCAGTACTTC. Protein: CAISQKRDGQETQYF.